The T cell receptor (beta chain) under discussion was sequenced for a study of blood T cell repertoires in COVID-19. The wider study: The analysed material was cDNA or gDNA that came from T cells, B-cell-depleted T cells, or PBMCs.

The CDR3 runs to 13 residues. With 3 bases removed from V and 1 base from J, the gap between germline ends came to 6 bases. From germline, CDR1 is SGHTA and CDR2 FQGTGA. Generated by immunoSEQ multiplex PCR, the TCRdb table keeps only in-frame clones and is missing some. The sample holds about 83,000 clones, more than 90% seen once. This clonotype was obtained from a woman of 80 years or more with active or convalescent COVID-19. The rearrangement uses TRBV7-3 and TRBJ1-1, with D unclear. Source material: peripheral blood. CDR3 sequence: CASSFAKNTEAFF. In DNA form, the CDR3 reads TGTGCCAGCAGCTTTGCTAAGAACACTGAAGCTTTCTTT.